The 10 T cell receptor beta chains reported below all come from one sample, sequenced in a study of vaccination effects on CD4 cells after COVID-19. Sequencing in the ViraFEST assay came after antigen-specific CD4+ T cells had been expanded with viral peptide pools, which were used to stimulate PBMC. Upon completion of about 10 days in culture, CD4+ T cells were isolated. Everyone in the study got two shots of either the BNT162b2 or mRNA-1273 vaccine. The antigens of these receptors remain unknown. The repertoire was sequenced with immunoSEQ multiplex PCR; TCRdb's copy has only in-frame clones and lacks some. The sample yields about 24,000 clones, more than 65% seen once. The specimen comprised CD4+ T cells from PBMCs cultured with SARS-CoV-2 spike peptides, sampled after COVID-19 vaccination. Receptors originate from a human donor who received a COVID-19 vaccine.

The V and J genes are TRBV5-5 and TRBJ1-5, with TRBD1 as a possible D gene (5 bases). The CDR3 extends over 16 amino acids. In germline, CDR1 is SGHKS, CDR2 YYEKEE (reference sequence). V lost 0 bases and J 0 bases, leaving 10 bases between the germline ends. The CDR3 spells CASSLGTSTSNQPQHF. The CDR3 DNA is TGTGCCAGCAGCTTGGGGACAAGTACTAGCAATCAGCCCCAGCATTTT.

In this sample, this clone turned up a few times. CDR3 in DNA: TGTGCCAGCAGCGTAGCTTTGACAGATAATTCACCCCTCCACTTT. It translates to CASSVALTDNSPLHF. The genes are TRBV9 and TRBJ1-6; perhaps TRBD1 as D (5 bases). Germline V gene data show CDR1 as SGDLS and CDR2 as YYNGEE. This CDR3 is built from 15 residues. Trimming removed 0 bases at V and 5 bases at J, with 9 bases between.

This clone was seen a few times. This sequence joins TRBV14 and TRBJ2-1, with 10 bases that match TRBD2. J lost 8 bases, V lost 1 base, and 14 bases had no gene match. Germline loops: CDR1 SGHDN, CDR2 FVKESK. The length of the CDR3 is 18 residues. The CDR3 DNA is TGTGCCAGCAGCCAAGTTAAGACTAGCGGGTTTTTTTTCCATGAGCAGTTCTTC. Amino acid sequence: CASSQVKTSGFFFHEQFF.

The rearrangement uses TRBV6-5 and TRBJ1-2; tentatively, D is TRBD1 (5 bases). Trimming pared 7 bases from V and 6 bases from J, leaving 18 bases between. Germline V gene sequence: CDR1 MNHEY, CDR2 SVGAGI. The CDR3 is 14 residues long. CDR3 loop: CASTSAGQFDGYTF. In DNA form, the CDR3 reads TGTGCCAGCACCTCTGCGGGGCAGTTTGATGGCTACACCTTC.

This chain uses TRBV18 with TRBJ2-1; D might be TRBD1 (5 bases). The CDR3 contains 14 residues. Germline assignment: CDR1 KGHSH and CDR2 LQKENI. Trimming shortened V by 3 bases and J by 8 bases, and 14 bases separated the two germline ends. DNA of the CDR3: TGTGCCAGCTCACCGAGGCAGGGAAGTGATGAGCAGTTCTTC. It translates to CASSPRQGSDEQFF.

The rearrangement links TRBV19 to TRBJ2-5; TRBD1 matches at 9 bases. The junction had 2 bases not matched to a gene; V was cut back by 7 bases and J by 2 bases. The CDR3 contains 13 residues. Germline loops: CDR1 LNHDA, CDR2 SQIVND (reference sequence). The CDR3 loop reads CASNRGPQETQYF. CDR3 coding DNA: TGTGCCAGTAACAGGGGGCCTCAAGAGACCCAGTACTTC.

The gene calls are TRBV12-5 and TRBJ2-5; 9 bases are shared with TRBD1. The CDR3 is 17 amino acids. Trimming removed 5 bases from V and 5 bases from J; junction bases left unmatched: 15. Germline CDR1 LGHNT, CDR2 FRNRAP. CDR3 DNA: TGTGCTAGTGGTAGAAACGACAGGGGGGGTGTAGGGGAGACCCAGTACTTC. It specifies CASGRNDRGGVGETQYF.

The chain combines TRBV6-5 with TRBJ2-5; TRBD2 might be the D (5 bases). V was clipped by 4 bases and J by 0 bases, with 9 bases between them. This CDR3 comprises 14 residues. Germline V CDR1 and CDR2: MNHEY, SVGAGI. Here the CDR3 reads CASSFTGYQETQYF. CDR3 nucleotides: TGTGCCAGCAGTTTTACGGGATACCAAGAGACCCAGTACTTC.

This rearrangement joins TRBV7-8 to TRBJ1-2, with no clear D. The germline V gene encodes CDR1 SGHVS and CDR2 FQNEAQ. Trimming removed 1 base from V and 0 bases from J, with 9 bases in between. The length of the CDR3 is 15 residues. The CDR3 coding sequence is TGTGCCAGCAGCTTAGGGGCGAACGCTAACTATGGCTACACCTTC. It codes for CASSLGANANYGYTF.

The genes are TRBV5-1 and TRBJ1-2, with 8 bases identical to TRBD1. The germline gives CDR1 SGHRS, CDR2 YFSETQ. The V gene end was trimmed by 6 bases and the J gene end by 8 bases; junction bases not matched to a gene: 9. The CDR3 has 13 residues. CDR3 bases: TGCGCCAGCACCACAGGACAGGGTGAAGGCTACACCTTC. Its translation: CASTTGQGEGYTF.